Listed here are 21 T cell receptor beta chains from one sample, sequenced in a study of T-cell reconstitution after alpha-beta-depleted transplantation in children. Unique molecular identifiers featured in how the TCRbeta library was prepared. One entry per CDR3 protein, called by TCRdb with MiXCR from the PCR reads. The sample records 200,000 to 250,000 distinct CDR3 sequences, about 6.6% being singletons. The material was PBMCs, obtained before TCRalphabeta/CD19-depleted stem cell transplant. All receptors come from a boy aged 2 to 9 with acute lymphoblastic leukemia, due to receive a stem cell transplant.

This sequence joins TRBV7-2 and TRBJ2-7, with D perhaps TRBD1 (6 bases). Per the germline V gene, CDR1 is SGHTA and CDR2 is FQGNSA. This CDR3 spans 15 amino acids. V lost 4 bases, J lost 7 bases, and 20 bases lay in between. In nucleotides, the CDR3 is TGTGCCAGCAGCTCCGGACCCGGGACAACGGGAGAGCAGTACTTC. This sequence encodes CASSSGPGTTGEQYF. Combining the CDR3 with reference TRBV7-2 and TRBJ2-7 gives the whole variable domain GAGVSQSPSNKVTEKGKDVELRCDPISGHTALYWYRQSLGQGLEFLIYFQGNSAPDKSGLPSDRFSAERTGGSVSTLTIQRTQQEDSAVYLCASSSGPGTTGEQYFGPGTRLTVT.

CDR3 loop: CASGPTGPGWEQFF. The DNA of the CDR3 is TGTGCCAGCGGCCCCACAGGGCCGGGTTGGGAGCAGTTCTTC. V usage is TRBV5-6 and J usage is TRBJ2-1; a possible D gene is TRBD1 (6 bases). Trimming removed 7 bases at V and 10 bases at J, with 21 bases between. This CDR3 spans 14 amino acids. Germline CDR1 SGHDT, CDR2 YYEEEE.

This clonotype was seen many times. This chain links TRBV11-2 with TRBJ2-7; possibly TRBD1 or TRBD2 for D (5 bases each). Trimming stripped 6 bases from V and 2 bases from J, with 8 bases between. The germline gives CDR1 SGHAT, CDR2 FQNNGV. This CDR3 comprises 12 residues. For the CDR3, the DNA is TGTGCCAGCAGTCAGGGACCCTACGAGCAGTACTTC. This sequence encodes CASSQGPYEQYF.

The chain links TRBV5-6 to TRBJ1-2; no reliable D call. V was pared by 0 bases and J by 2 bases, with 8 bases between. The CDR3 totals 14 residues. Germline loops: CDR1 SGHDT, CDR2 YYEEEE. CDR3 bases: TGTGCCAGCAGCTTGGCCGGCCGCAACTATGGCTACACCTTC. Its protein product is CASSLAGRNYGYTF.

This clonotype was observed at least ten times. V usage is TRBV5-6 and J usage is TRBJ2-1; D might be TRBD1 (6 bases). Germline V lookup: CDR1 SGHDT, CDR2 YYEEEE. This CDR3 contains 13 residues. Trimming removed 9 bases at V and 4 bases at J, with 14 bases between. The CDR3 DNA sequence: TGTGCCACTAAAGGACAGCTTTACAATGAGCAGTTCTTC. Translating it yields CATKGQLYNEQFF.

Many counts were recorded for this clonotype. This chain connects TRBV11-3 to TRBJ2-5, with a weak D call TRBD2 (5 bases). V was clipped by 2 bases and J by 1 base, with 11 bases between them. Looked up from germline, CDR1 is SGHNT and CDR2 is YENEEA. The CDR3 covers 15 residues. CDR3 nucleotides: TGTGCCAGCAGCTTATTGACGGGAATCCAAGAGACCCAGTACTTC. Its protein is CASSLLTGIQETQYF.

V gene TRBV20-1 combines with J gene TRBJ2-1, with 10 positions matching TRBD1. Trimming removed 1 base from V and 3 bases from J; junction bases left unmatched: 24. There are 22 residues in the CDR3. Germline V gives CDR1 DFQATT, CDR2 SNEGSKA (reference sequence). The CDR3 reads CSARGSGQGPATAGWNYNEQFF. The CDR3 coding sequence is TGCAGTGCTAGAGGATCGGGACAGGGGCCTGCCACGGCGGGGTGGAACTACAATGAGCAGTTCTTC.

V is TRBV27 and J is TRBJ2-1; 9 bases line up with TRBD1. The V segment lost 4 bases and the J segment 6 bases; nucleotides outside the gene matches: 7. The CDR3 is 15 residues long. Looked up from germline, CDR1 is MNHEY and CDR2 is SMNVEV (reference sequence). Here the CDR3 DNA reads TGTGCCAGCAGTTCGGGACAGGGAGGTTCCAATGAGCAGTTCTTC. This sequence encodes CASSSGQGGSNEQFF.

This clonotype was counted only a few times. The rearrangement uses TRBV6-4 and TRBJ2-6; D is undetermined. This CDR3 has 15 amino acids. The V and J ends lost 0 bases and 0 bases respectively, with 3 bases between them. CDR1 MRHNA and CDR2 SNTAGT come from the germline V gene. CDR3 amino acids: CASSDSISGANVLTF. CDR3 DNA: TGTGCCAGCAGTGACTCGATCTCTGGGGCCAACGTCCTGACTTTC.

This clonotype was detected only a few times. This chain connects TRBV20-1 to TRBJ1-5, with 7 bases lining up with TRBD1. V was pared by 6 bases and J by 1 base, with 18 bases of the junction left unmatched. The V gene's germline CDR1 is DFQATT and CDR2 SNEGSKA (reference sequence). The CDR3 is made up of 18 amino acids. CDR3 nucleotide sequence: TGCAGTGCCCCACCCAGGTACAGGGGTGCTATGAGCAATCAGCCCCAGCATTTT. Its translation is CSAPPRYRGAMSNQPQHF.

The sample holds many counts of this clonotype. The rearrangement uses TRBV9 and TRBJ2-2; TRBD1 might be the D (5 bases). The CDR3 totals 14 residues. Trimming pared 2 bases from V and 2 bases from J, leaving 7 bases between. The germline V gene has CDR1 SGDLS and CDR2 YYNGEE. CDR3 residues: CASSVQGNTGELFF. DNA for the CDR3: TGTGCCAGCAGCGTTCAGGGAAACACCGGGGAGCTGTTTTTT.

This clonotype was picked up a small number of times. The chain uses TRBV4-2 and TRBJ2-3; TRBD2 agrees at 9 bases. This CDR3 region has 15 residues. Germline V gene sequence: CDR1 LGHNA, CDR2 YNFKEQ. Trimming took 1 base from V and 5 from J; bases not matched to a gene: 4. CDR3 nucleotides: TGTGCCAGCAGCCAAGGGCGGGAGGGCCTAGATACGCAGTATTTT. Residues: CASSQGREGLDTQYF.

CDR3 region: CSAARGGDGYTF. Here the CDR3 DNA reads TGCAGTGCCGCCAGGGGGGGTGATGGCTACACCTTC. The chain joins TRBV20-1 to TRBJ1-2, with TRBD1 identical over 7 bases. Germline lookup yields CDR1 DFQATT and CDR2 SNEGSKA (reference sequence). Unmatched junction bases numbered 7, after V lost 6 bases and J lost 6 bases. This CDR3 contains 12 residues.

This clonotype was seen ten or more times. The chain recombines TRBV7-9 with TRBJ2-1; TRBD1 aligns across 9 bases. Germline CDR1 SEHNR, CDR2 FQNEAQ (reference sequence). The CDR3 totals 16 residues. V trimming: 4 bases; J trimming: 7 bases; junction bases outside the gene matches: 11. CDR3 amino acids: CASSSLGQGVVNEQFF. Here the CDR3 DNA reads TGTGCCAGCAGCTCACTGGGACAGGGCGTTGTAAATGAGCAGTTCTTC.

This clonotype was observed a few times. This rearrangement joins TRBV6-2 or TRBV6-3 to TRBJ1-5; no clear D. The CDR3 is 13 amino acids. The V end was cut by 0 bases, the J end by 7 bases, with 7 bases between. Germline V gives CDR1 MNHEY, CDR2 SVGEGT. DNA of the CDR3: TGTGCCAGCAGTTACTCGAGAGGACAGCCCCAGCATTTT. This codes for CASSYSRGQPQHF.

The chain is built from TRBV27 and TRBJ2-5; 9 bases are shared with TRBD1. This CDR3 region has 13 residues. CDR1 is MNHEY and CDR2 is SMNVEV in the germline V gene (reference sequence). With 6 bases clipped from V and 3 bases from J, the junction kept 2 bases outside the gene matches. The CDR3 spells CASRGDREETQYF. The DNA for the CDR3 is TGTGCCAGCAGGGGGGACAGGGAAGAGACCCAGTACTTC.

The chain recombines TRBV20-1 with TRBJ1-2; D ambiguous. The CDR3 loop spans 13 amino acids. The germline V and J ends were trimmed by 3 bases and 8 bases, with 16 bases remaining between them. Per the germline V gene, CDR1 is DFQATT and CDR2 is SNEGSKA (reference sequence). The CDR3 sequence is CSARGSPGGGYTF. The CDR3 coding sequence is TGCAGTGCTAGGGGATCGCCAGGCGGCGGCTACACCTTC.

This clonotype was recorded at least ten times. J is TRBJ1-6 and V is TRBV28; weak D call: TRBD1 (5 bases). Germline V lookup: CDR1 MDHEN, CDR2 SYDVKM. V was shortened by 3 bases and J by 5 bases, with 23 bases between the two germline ends. CDR3 length equals 19 residues. The DNA of the CDR3 is TGTGCCAGCAGTTTTAATGGAGTTAGGGGAATGTCAGATAATTCACCCCTCCACTTT. It yields the protein CASSFNGVRGMSDNSPLHF.

There are many counts of this clonotype. The chain links TRBV5-6 to TRBJ2-7; D unclear. The CDR3 is 12 residues long. Germline V gives CDR1 SGHDT, CDR2 YYEEEE. Trimming took 5 bases from V and 5 from J, leaving 11 bases between them. CDR3 sequence reads: CASRFGVHEQYF. The CDR3 nucleotides read TGTGCCAGCAGGTTTGGGGTTCACGAGCAGTACTTC.

Concerning this clonotype: This CDR3 is missing its conserved last phenylalanine or tryptophan, likely due to a read error. The chain recombines TRBV7-8 with TRBJ1-1; no firm D call. The CDR3 sequence is 13 residues long. V lost 4 bases and J lost 1, with 7 bases in between. Germline CDR1 SGHVS, CDR2 FQNEAQ. The CDR3 is CASSSRWNTEAFS. In nucleotides, the CDR3 is TGTGCCAGCAGCTCCCGGTGGAACACTGAAGCTTTCTCT.

This clonotype was observed at least ten times. V usage is TRBV6-2 or TRBV6-3 and J usage is TRBJ2-2, with 12 bases matching TRBD2. With V trimmed by 0 bases and J by 1 base, 0 bases remained unmatched. From germline, CDR1 is MNHEY and CDR2 SVGEGT. The CDR3 runs 17 residues. CDR3 region: CASSYSGLAGNTGELFF. Here the CDR3 DNA reads TGTGCCAGCAGTTACTCGGGACTAGCGGGGAACACCGGGGAGCTGTTTTTT.